The sequence of this T cell receptor (beta chain) was determined in a study of technical replicates of blood from a few donors. Assay used: immunoSEQ multiplex PCR; TCRdb lists only in-frame clones, some missing. This table has tens of thousands of clones, 90% to 95% appearing once. J lost 6 bases, V lost 3 bases, and 2 bases had no gene match. CDR3 length: 14 amino acids. Germline loops: CDR1 LNHDA, CDR2 SQIVND (reference sequence). This sequence was found in a human donor in good health. Some clones in this sample may be carry-over from other donors' samples. The source material was PBMCs. The chain has TRBV19 and TRBJ2-5; TRBD2 agrees at 12 bases. CDR3 coding DNA: TGTGCCAGTAGTATGGGACTAGCGGGTCAGACCCAGTACTTC. It codes for CASSMGLAGQTQYF.